Presented here are 18 T cell receptor beta chains from one specimen sequenced in a study of CD8+CD57+ T cells in acquired aplastic anemia. Researchers used genomic DNA as the template to profile TCR beta VDJ and CDR3. One entry per CDR3 protein results from TCRdb running MiXCR on the reads. The sample consists of about 110,000 distinct CDR3 sequences, roughly 50% of them appearing once. Sequenced: sorted CD4+, CD8+, or CD8+CD57+ T cells (not recorded which) from PBMCs. All receptors come from a human donor in good health, serving as a control.

V usage is TRBV7-8 and J usage is TRBJ2-7; D is ambiguous. Germline V CDR1 and CDR2: SGHVS, FQNEAQ. V gave up 1 base and J gave up 3 bases, with 13 bases separating them. The CDR3 consists of 15 residues. The CDR3 is CASSLDGFPNYEQYF. In nucleotides, the CDR3 is TGTGCCAGCAGCTTAGACGGGTTCCCCAACTACGAGCAGTACTTC.

This clonotype turned up a few times. This chain joins TRBV5-8 and TRBJ2-3; 10 positions match TRBD1. V was clipped by 4 bases and J by 4 bases; unmatched bases: 3. Germline V gene lookup returns CDR1 SGHTS and CDR2 YDEGEE. The CDR3 contains 14 residues. CDR3 in amino acids: CASSPGTGADTQYF. The CDR3 region has the DNA TGTGCCAGCAGCCCCGGGACAGGGGCAGATACGCAGTATTTT.

The genes are TRBV10-3 and TRBJ2-1; unclear D gene. Trimming removed 0 bases from V and 5 bases from J, with 14 bases in between. Germline CDR1 and CDR2: ENHRY and SYGVKD. The CDR3 spans 16 residues. The CDR3 sequence: CAISESSQSPHNEQFF. The CDR3 bases are TGTGCCATCAGTGAGTCGAGTCAGAGCCCCCACAATGAGCAGTTCTTC.

This clonotype has a handful of counts. A much more abundant neighbour one base away suggests this may be a read error. The V gene is TRBV20-1, the J gene TRBJ1-2; D may be TRBD1 (5 bases). V gave up 0 bases and J gave up 12 bases, with 17 bases separating them. This CDR3 spans 13 amino acids. Per germline, CDR1 DFQATT and CDR2 SNEGSKA (reference sequence). The CDR3 loop is CSAREPGSWGHTF. CDR3 nucleotides: TGCAGTGCTAGAGAGCCGGGATCTTGGGGCCACACCTTC.

The chain employs TRBV15 and TRBJ2-1; the D gene is possibly TRBD1 (6 bases). The CDR3 length is 14 residues. Germline V gene lookup returns CDR1 LNHNV and CDR2 YYDKDF (reference sequence). V lost 1 base and J 6 bases, leaving 10 bases between the germline ends. CDR3 in DNA: TGTGCCACCAGCAGAGCCCCACAGGGCAATGAGCAGTTCTTC. This sequence encodes CATSRAPQGNEQFF. The full variable domain, with the rest looked up from reference TRBV15 and TRBJ2-1, is DAMVIQNPRYQVTQFGKPVTLSCSQTLNHNVMYWYQQKSSQAPKLLFHYYDKDFNNEADTPDNFQSRRPNTSFCFLDIRSPGLGDTAMYLCATSRAPQGNEQFFGPGTRLTVL.

This sequence joins TRBV25-1 and TRBJ2-4; a possible D gene is TRBD2 (6 bases). Germline assignment: CDR1 MGHDK and CDR2 SYGVNS. Trimming shortened V by 4 bases and J by 2 bases, and 12 bases separated the two germline ends. The CDR3 extends over 15 amino acids. The CDR3 spells CASSAPEGTKNIQYF. CDR3 DNA sequence: TGTGCCAGCAGTGCCCCGGAGGGGACCAAAAACATTCAGTACTTC.

V gene TRBV25-1 combines with J gene TRBJ2-3; 7 nucleotides match TRBD2. J lost 3 bases, V lost 5 bases, and 8 bases had no gene match. The CDR3 runs to 15 residues. Germline V gene data show CDR1 as MGHDK and CDR2 as SYGVNS. This CDR3 is CASSPSGRVTDTQYF. CDR3 bases: TGTGCCAGCAGTCCTTCGGGGAGGGTTACAGATACGCAGTATTTT. The full variable domain, completed using reference TRBV25-1 and TRBJ2-3, is EADIYQTPRYLVIGTGKKITLECSQTMGHDKMYWYQQDPGMELHLIHYSYGVNSTEKGDLSSESTVSRIRTEHFPLTLESARPSHTSQYLCASSPSGRVTDTQYFGPGTRLTVL.

This chain joins TRBV9 and TRBJ1-4; maybe TRBD1 (6 bases). There are 12 residues in the CDR3. Germline V gives CDR1 SGDLS, CDR2 YYNGEE. V lost 4 bases, J lost 8 bases, and 9 bases lay in between. The CDR3 loop reads CASSPGQEKLFF. Written as DNA, the CDR3 is TGTGCCAGCAGCCCAGGACAGGAAAAACTGTTTTTT.

This clonotype was observed at least ten times. The rearrangement links TRBV9 to TRBJ2-1, with 11 nucleotides matching TRBD1. Germline values: CDR1 SGDLS, CDR2 YYNGEE. V shed 5 bases and J 7 bases; nucleotides not matched to a gene: 8. The CDR3 runs to 15 residues. The CDR3 reads CASSPRTGGLNEQFF. For the CDR3, the DNA is TGTGCCAGCAGTCCCCGGACAGGGGGCCTGAATGAGCAGTTCTTC.

The rearrangement uses TRBV2 and TRBJ2-5, with 9 positions matching TRBD2. This CDR3 has 16 residues. Germline V gives CDR1 SNHLY, CDR2 FYNNEI. Trimming removed 1 base from V and 5 bases from J; junction bases left unmatched: 8. CDR3 loop: CASSEVGSGGQETQYF. The CDR3 DNA reads as TGTGCCAGCAGTGAAGTGGGTAGCGGGGGCCAGGAGACCCAGTACTTC.

The rearrangement joins TRBV12-3 or TRBV12-4 to TRBJ1-1; D uncertain. This CDR3 spans 12 amino acids. With 3 bases removed from V and 4 bases from J, the gap between germline ends came to 6 bases. The DNA for the CDR3 is TGTGCCAGCAGTTTTCAGGCCACTGAAGCTTTCTTT. It yields the protein CASSFQATEAFF.

V and J are TRBV2 and TRBJ2-1; 11 positions agree with TRBD2. The CDR3 runs to 16 residues. Losses at the gene ends were 6 bases for V and 10 bases for J; bases not matched to a gene: 14. The V gene's germline CDR1 is SNHLY and CDR2 FYNNEI. The CDR3 sequence is CASSAPGLADQGEQFF. The CDR3 nucleotides read TGTGCCAGCAGCGCCCCGGGACTAGCGGACCAGGGGGAGCAGTTCTTC.

The rearrangement joins TRBV25-1 to TRBJ1-2, with unresolved D. The length of the CDR3 is 14 residues. V lost 3 bases to trimming and J lost 4 bases, with 12 bases between them. Germline V gene lookup returns CDR1 MGHDK and CDR2 SYGVNS. The CDR3 region has the DNA TGTGCCAGCAGTGACGGACTGCCCTTCTATGGCTACACCTTC. It translates to CASSDGLPFYGYTF.

This clonotype was seen more than once but under ten times. The chain couples TRBV15 to TRBJ2-5, with TRBD1 as a possible D gene (6 bases). CDR3 length: 14 residues. CDR1 and CDR2 from the germline V gene are LNHNV and YYDKDF (reference sequence). Trimming removed 3 bases at V and 0 bases at J, with 8 bases between. CDR3 amino acids: CATSSGQHQETQYF. In DNA, the CDR3 is TGTGCCACCAGCAGCGGACAGCACCAAGAGACCCAGTACTTC.

This clonotype showed up many times. The V and J genes are TRBV6-1 and TRBJ2-1; 7 nucleotides agree with TRBD2. Per the germline V gene, CDR1 is MNHNS and CDR2 is SASEGT. V shed 7 bases and J 0 bases; nucleotides not matched to a gene: 6. The CDR3 runs 15 residues. DNA for the CDR3: TGTGCCAGCACCGGGGGGATAGACTCCTACAATGAGCAGTTCTTC. It encodes CASTGGIDSYNEQFF.

About this clonotype: A much larger clonotype is one base distant, so this may be a read error. V is TRBV4-3 and J is TRBJ2-5; the match to TRBD2 covers 14 bases. The germline CDR1 and CDR2 sequences are LGHNA and YSLEER. The CDR3 runs 18 residues. In DNA, the CDR3 is TGCGTCAGCAGCCAAGATGGGACTAGCGGGGGTCCCCAAGAGACCCAGTACTTC. It is translated as CVSSQDGTSGGPQETQYF.

Comment on this clonotype: This may arise from a read error, as a much more abundant clone is one base away. The rearrangement uses TRBV25-1 and TRBJ2-5, with 10 bases fitting TRBD1. V was pared by 6 bases and J by 5 bases, with 9 bases of the junction left unmatched. Germline loops: CDR1 MGHDK, CDR2 SYGVNS. There are 15 residues in the CDR3. The chain's CDR3 is CASSSGDRGGETQYF. The CDR3 nucleotides are TGTGCCAGCAGCAGCGGGGACAGGGGAGGGGAGACCCAGTACTTC.

The chain recombines TRBV6-1 with TRBJ1-1, with a tentative D call TRBD1 (5 bases). The V end lost 2 bases, the J end lost 4 bases, and 11 bases lay between the germline ends. Germline V gene lookup returns CDR1 MNHNS and CDR2 SASEGT. CDR3 length equals 14 residues. The CDR3 loop reads CASSESTGGTEAFF. For the CDR3, the DNA is TGTGCCAGCAGTGAATCTACCGGGGGCACTGAAGCTTTCTTT.